This T cell receptor beta chain was found in a study of T cells in localized non-small cell lung cancer. The study's findings and limits: Tumor samples were not multi-region, leaving intratumor heterogeneity unexcluded.

Comments on this clone: Its antigen is not known.

Germline CDR1 reads SGDLS; CDR2 reads YYNGEE. V was pared by 0 bases and J by 10 bases, with 10 bases of the junction left unmatched. This CDR3 comprises 15 residues. TCRdb's copy holds only in-frame clones and misses some; the assay was immunoSEQ multiplex PCR. Of more than 20,000 clones listed, less than 90% are singletons. The chain uses TRBV9 and TRBJ2-1; 7 nucleotides match TRBD2. The TCR sequence derives from a female donor aged 60 or older with stage I lung adenocarcinoma. The input for sequencing was peripheral blood, taken before any cancer treatment. DNA of the CDR3: TGTGCCAGCAGCGTAGTTGGGGGGGGATCTAACGAGCAGTTCTTC. Translating it yields CASSVVGGGSNEQFF.